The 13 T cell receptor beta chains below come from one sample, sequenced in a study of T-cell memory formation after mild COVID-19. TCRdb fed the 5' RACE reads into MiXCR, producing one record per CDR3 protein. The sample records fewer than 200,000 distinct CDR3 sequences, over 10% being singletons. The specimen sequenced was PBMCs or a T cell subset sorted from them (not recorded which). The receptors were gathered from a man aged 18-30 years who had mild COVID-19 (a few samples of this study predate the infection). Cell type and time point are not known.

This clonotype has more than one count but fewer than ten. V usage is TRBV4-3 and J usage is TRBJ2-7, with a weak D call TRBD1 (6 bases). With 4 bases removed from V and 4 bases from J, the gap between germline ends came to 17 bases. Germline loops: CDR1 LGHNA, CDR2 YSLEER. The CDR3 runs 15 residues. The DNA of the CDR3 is TGCGCCAGCAGCCCTTTCTCGACAGGATCTTACGAGCAGTACTTC. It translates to CASSPFSTGSYEQYF.

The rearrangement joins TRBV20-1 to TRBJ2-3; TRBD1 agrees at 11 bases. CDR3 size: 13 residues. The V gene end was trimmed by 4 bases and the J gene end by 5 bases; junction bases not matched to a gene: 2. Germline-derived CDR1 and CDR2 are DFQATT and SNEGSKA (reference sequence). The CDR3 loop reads CSAKDRGLDTQYF. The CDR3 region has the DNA TGCAGTGCTAAGGACAGGGGGCTAGATACGCAGTATTTT.

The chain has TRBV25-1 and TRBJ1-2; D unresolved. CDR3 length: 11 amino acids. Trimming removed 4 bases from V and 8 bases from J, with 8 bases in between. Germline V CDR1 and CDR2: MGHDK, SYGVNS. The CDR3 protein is CASSVNGGYTF. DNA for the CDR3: TGTGCCAGCAGTGTCAACGGGGGCTACACCTTC.

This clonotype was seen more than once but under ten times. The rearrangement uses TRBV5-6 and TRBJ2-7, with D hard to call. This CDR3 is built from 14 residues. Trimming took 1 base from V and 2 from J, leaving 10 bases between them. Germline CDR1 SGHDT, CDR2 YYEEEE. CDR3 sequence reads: CASSLSGRPYEQYV. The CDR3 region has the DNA TGTGCCAGCAGCTTGTCCGGGCGCCCCTACGAGCAGTACGTC.

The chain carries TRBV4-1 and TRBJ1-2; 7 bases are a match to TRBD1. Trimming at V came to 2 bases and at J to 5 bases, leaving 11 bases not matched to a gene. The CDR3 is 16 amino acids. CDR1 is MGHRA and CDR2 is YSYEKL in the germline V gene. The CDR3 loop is CASSQPRLGQKYGYTF. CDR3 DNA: TGCGCCAGCAGCCAACCGCGGTTGGGACAGAAGTATGGCTACACCTTC.

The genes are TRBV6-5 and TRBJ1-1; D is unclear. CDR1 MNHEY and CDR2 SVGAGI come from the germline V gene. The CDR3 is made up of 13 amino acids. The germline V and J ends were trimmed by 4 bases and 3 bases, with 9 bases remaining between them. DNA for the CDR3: TGTGCCAGCAGTTCCCCATGGGACACTGAAGCTTTCTTT. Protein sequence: CASSSPWDTEAFF.

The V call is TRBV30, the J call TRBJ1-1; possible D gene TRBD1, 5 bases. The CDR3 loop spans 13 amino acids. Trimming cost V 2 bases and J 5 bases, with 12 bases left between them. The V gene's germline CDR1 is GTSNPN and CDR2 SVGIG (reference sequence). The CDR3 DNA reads TGTGCCTGGAGTCGGGACTTAAAAACTGAAGCTTTCTTT. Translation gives CAWSRDLKTEAFF.

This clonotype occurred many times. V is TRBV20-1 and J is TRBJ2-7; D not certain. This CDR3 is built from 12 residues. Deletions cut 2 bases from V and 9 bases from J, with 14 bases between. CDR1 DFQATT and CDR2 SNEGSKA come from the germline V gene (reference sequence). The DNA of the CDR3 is TGCAGTGCTAGAAGATCCCCCGTCGTGCAGTACTTC. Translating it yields CSARRSPVVQYF.

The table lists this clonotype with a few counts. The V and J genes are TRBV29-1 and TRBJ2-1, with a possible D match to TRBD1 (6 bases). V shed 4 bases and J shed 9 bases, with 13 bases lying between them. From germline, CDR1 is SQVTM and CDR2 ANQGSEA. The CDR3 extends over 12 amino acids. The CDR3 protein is CSVAGQGIEQFF. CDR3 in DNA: TGCAGCGTTGCGGGGCAGGGGATTGAGCAGTTCTTC.

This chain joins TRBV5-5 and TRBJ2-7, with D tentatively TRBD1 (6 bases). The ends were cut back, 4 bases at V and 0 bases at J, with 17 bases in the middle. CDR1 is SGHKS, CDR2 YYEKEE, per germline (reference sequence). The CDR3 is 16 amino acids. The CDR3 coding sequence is TGTGCCAGCAGCCCAGGGGCCCCACGCTCCTCCTACGAGCAGTACGTC. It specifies CASSPGAPRSSYEQYV.

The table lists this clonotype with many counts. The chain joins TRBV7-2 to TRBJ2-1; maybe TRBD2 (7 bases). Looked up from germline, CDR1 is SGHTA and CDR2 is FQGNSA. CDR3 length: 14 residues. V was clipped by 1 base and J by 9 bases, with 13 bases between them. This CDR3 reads CASSLDTGRAEQFF. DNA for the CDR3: TGTGCCAGCAGCTTAGATACAGGGAGGGCTGAGCAGTTCTTC. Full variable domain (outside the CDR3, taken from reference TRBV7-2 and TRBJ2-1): GAGVSQSPSNKVTEKGKDVELRCDPISGHTALYWYRQSLGQGLEFLIYFQGNSAPDKSGLPSDRFSAERTGGSVSTLTIQRTQQEDSAVYLCASSLDTGRAEQFFGPGTRLTVL.

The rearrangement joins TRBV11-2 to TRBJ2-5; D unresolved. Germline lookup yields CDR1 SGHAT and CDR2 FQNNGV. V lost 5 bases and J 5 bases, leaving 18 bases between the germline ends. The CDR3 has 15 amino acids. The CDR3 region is CASSPPGPLGETQYF. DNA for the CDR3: TGTGCCAGCAGCCCGCCCGGACCCCTCGGGGAGACCCAGTACTTC.

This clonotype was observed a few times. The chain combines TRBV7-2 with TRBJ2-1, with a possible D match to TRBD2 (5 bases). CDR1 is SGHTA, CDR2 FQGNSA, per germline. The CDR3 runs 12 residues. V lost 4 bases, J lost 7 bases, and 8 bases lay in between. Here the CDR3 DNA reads TGTGCCAGCAGCTCGGACTGGAATGAGCAGTTCTTC. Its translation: CASSSDWNEQFF.